A single sample is the source of the 32 T cell receptor beta chains below, sequenced in a study of T cell changes during pregnancy in multiple sclerosis. Assay: immunoSEQ multiplex PCR; the TCRdb copy retains only in-frame clones and omits some. The sample lists 35,000 to 50,000 clones; about 90% were seen once. The starting material was CD4+ T cells from peripheral blood mononuclear cells, obtained after pregnancy. The source is a female donor with multiple sclerosis, enrolled in a pregnancy study.

This rearrangement joins TRBV5-1 to TRBJ1-1; D gene unclear. Trimming stripped 0 bases from V and 5 bases from J, with 14 bases between. The CDR3 totals 15 residues. Germline CDR1 is SGHRS and CDR2 is YFSETQ. In DNA form, the CDR3 reads TGCGCCAGCAGCTTGGAGTACCCGGGAGAGACTGAAGCTTTCTTT. This sequence encodes CASSLEYPGETEAFF.

This sequence joins TRBV15 and TRBJ2-5; 12 bases match TRBD2. V shed 5 bases and J 1 base; nucleotides not matched to a gene: 5. Germline V CDR1 and CDR2: LNHNV, YYDKDF (reference sequence). The CDR3 consists of 16 residues. CDR3 nucleotide sequence: TGTGCCACCAGCGCCGGGGGACTAGCGGGCCAAGAGACCCAGTACTTC. This translates into CATSAGGLAGQETQYF.

The V call is TRBV29-1, the J call TRBJ2-3, with 9 bases that match TRBD1. The germline CDR1 and CDR2 sequences are SQVTM and ANQGSEA. This CDR3 has 14 amino acids. V lost 5 bases, J lost 1 base, and 4 bases stayed unmatched. The CDR3 nucleotides read TGCAGCGTTCTCCGGGACAGGGGCACAGATACGCAGTATTTT. Translating it yields CSVLRDRGTDTQYF.

The chain uses TRBV2 and TRBJ2-7; 9 nucleotides agree with TRBD2. From germline, CDR1 is SNHLY and CDR2 FYNNEI. V shed 4 bases and J 6 bases; nucleotides not matched to a gene: 7. This CDR3 is built from 14 residues. The CDR3 sequence is CASSARLADGEQYF. The CDR3 DNA sequence: TGTGCCAGCAGTGCCAGACTAGCGGACGGCGAGCAGTACTTC. The variable domain in full, with the rest retrieved from reference TRBV2 and TRBJ2-7, is EPEVTQTPSHQVTQMGQEVILRCVPISNHLYFYWYRQILGQKVEFLVSFYNNEISEKSEIFDDQFSVERPDGSNFTLKIRSTKLEDSAMYFCASSARLADGEQYFGPGTRLTVT.

The chain joins TRBV2 to TRBJ2-1, with D perhaps TRBD2 (5 bases). CDR3 length equals 11 residues. Germline-derived CDR1 and CDR2 are SNHLY and FYNNEI. V was trimmed by 3 bases and J by 14 bases, leaving 11 bases between them. CDR3 protein: CASSDRQEEFF. CDR3 coding DNA: TGTGCCAGCAGTGACAGGCAGGAGGAGTTCTTC.

The chain carries TRBV28 and TRBJ2-2; D uncertain. The germline V gene has CDR1 MDHEN and CDR2 SYDVKM. The CDR3 covers 12 residues. V was pared by 8 bases and J by 7 bases, with 11 bases between. For the CDR3, the DNA is TGTGCCAGCCGACCCCCGGGCGGGGAGCTGTTTTTT. Residues: CASRPPGGELFF.

Only one count was recorded for this clone. The V call is TRBV5-6, the J call TRBJ2-3, with D possibly matching TRBD2 (6 bases). Germline V CDR1 and CDR2: SGHDT, YYEEEE. This CDR3 region has 14 residues. Trimming cost V 7 bases and J 0 bases, with 12 bases left between them. The CDR3 region has the DNA TGTGCCAGCCTCACTAGCTATAGCACAGATACGCAGTATTTT. Protein sequence: CASLTSYSTDTQYF. Variable domain in full (rest from reference TRBV5-6 and TRBJ2-3): DAGVTQSPTHLIKTRGQQVTLRCSPKSGHDTVSWYQQALGQGPQFIFQYYEEEERQRGNFPDRFSGHQFPNYSSELNVNALLLGDSALYLCASLTSYSTDTQYFGPGTRLTVL.

As for this clone: Sequence at one end of the junction differs from germline and may be a read error. The CDR3 nucleotides read TGTGCTAGCAGCCGGTCGAGGGATACGCAGTATTTT. Its protein product is CASSRSRDTQYF. The V gene is TRBV7-7, the J gene TRBJ2-3; D is unclear. The CDR3 totals 12 residues. The V gene's germline CDR1 is SSHAT and CDR2 FNYEAQ (reference sequence).

The genes are TRBV7-2 and TRBJ1-1, with a possible D match to TRBD1 (5 bases). Germline assignment: CDR1 SGHTA and CDR2 FQGNSA. This CDR3 contains 13 residues. Trimming took 6 bases from V and 2 from J, leaving 10 bases between them. The DNA of the CDR3 is TGTGCCAGCAGTGCGGGGCTCAACACTGAAGCTTTCTTT. As protein: CASSAGLNTEAFF.

The V and J genes are TRBV5-1 and TRBJ1-3; D is perhaps TRBD1 (6 bases). The CDR3 spans 14 residues. The germline CDR1 and CDR2 sequences are SGHRS and YFSETQ. Trimming took off 5 bases at V and 0 bases at J, with 9 bases between the two ends. The CDR3 nucleotides read TGCGCCAGCAGTCCGGACAGCTCTGGAAACACCATATATTTT. This gives the protein CASSPDSSGNTIYF. The full variable domain, with the rest looked up from reference TRBV5-1 and TRBJ1-3, is KAGVTQTPRYLIKTRGQQVTLSCSPISGHRSVSWYQQTPGQGLQFLFEYFSETQRNKGNFPGRFSGRQFSNSRSEMNVSTLELGDSALYLCASSPDSSGNTIYFGEGSWLTVV.

The gene calls are TRBV7-2 and TRBJ2-5; a weak D match, TRBD2 (5 bases). The CDR3 totals 14 residues. Germline V gives CDR1 SGHTA, CDR2 FQGNSA. V was cut by 5 bases and J by 2 bases, with 12 bases left in between. CDR3: CASSHRGTQETQYF. The DNA for the CDR3 is TGTGCCAGCAGCCACCGGGGTACACAAGAGACCCAGTACTTC.

This clone was observed once. The J gene is TRBJ2-7, the V gene TRBV6-1; possible D gene TRBD2, 5 bases. In germline, CDR1 is MNHNS, CDR2 SASEGT. The CDR3 runs 14 residues. Between the trimmed V and J ends, which lost 8 bases and 4 bases, there was a span of 18 bases. This CDR3 reads CASRSTGRGYEQYF. CDR3 nucleotide sequence: TGTGCCAGCCGGTCCACCGGACGCGGGTACGAGCAGTACTTC.

The rearrangement uses TRBV12-5 and TRBJ2-2, with 8 bases aligning to TRBD1. Germline V gene lookup returns CDR1 LGHNT and CDR2 FRNRAP. V trimming: 6 bases; J trimming: 3 bases; junction bases outside the gene matches: 15. This CDR3 has 18 amino acids. This CDR3 reads CASGATPDGQGYTGELFF. The CDR3 DNA sequence: TGTGCTAGTGGGGCTACTCCGGACGGACAGGGCTACACCGGGGAGCTGTTTTTT. Using reference TRBV12-5 and TRBJ2-2 for the parts outside the CDR3, the full variable domain is DARVTQTPRHKVTEMGQEVTMRCQPILGHNTVFWYRQTMMQGLELLAYFRNRAPLDDSGMPKDRFSAEMPDATLATLKIQPSEPRDSAVYFCASGATPDGQGYTGELFFGEGSRLTVL.

The J gene is TRBJ1-2, the V gene TRBV2; D remains ambiguous. Germline CDR1 is SNHLY and CDR2 is FYNNEI. Trimming shortened V by 5 bases and J by 3 bases, and 10 bases separated the two germline ends. This CDR3 is 13 amino acids long. Here the CDR3 reads CASSTSQDYGYTF. The CDR3 DNA follows: TGTGCCAGCAGTACGTCTCAGGACTATGGCTACACCTTC.

The V call is TRBV7-9, the J call TRBJ1-6, with 10 bases fitting TRBD1. Germline V gene lookup returns CDR1 SEHNR and CDR2 FQNEAQ (reference sequence). The ends lost 5 bases at V and 5 bases at J; junction bases unmatched: 9. The CDR3 is 17 residues long. This CDR3 reads CASSPGQGWNDNSPLHF. CDR3 sequence (DNA): TGTGCCAGCAGCCCGGGACAGGGGTGGAACGATAATTCACCCCTCCACTTT.

The chain couples TRBV4-2 to TRBJ1-1, with TRBD1 as a possible D gene (5 bases). The V end lost 4 bases, the J end lost 4 bases, and 13 bases lay between the germline ends. Germline CDR1 LGHNA, CDR2 YNFKEQ. This CDR3 comprises 14 residues. The CDR3 bases are TGTGCCAGCAGCCCCCGGACGGGGGGCACTGAAGCTTTCTTT. Amino acid sequence: CASSPRTGGTEAFF.

V is TRBV7-3 and J is TRBJ2-1, with D possibly matching TRBD1 (5 bases). Trimming took 5 bases from V and 6 from J, leaving 14 bases between them. Germline V gives CDR1 SGHTA, CDR2 FQGTGA. This CDR3 region has 14 residues. The CDR3 sequence is CASSLTGRVNEQFF. CDR3 sequence (DNA): TGTGCCAGCAGCCTCACAGGACGAGTCAATGAGCAGTTCTTC.

The chain is built from TRBV2 and TRBJ2-1; TRBD1 matches 10 bases. CDR3 length: 15 residues. Unmatched junction bases numbered 11, after V lost 6 bases and J lost 9 bases. Germline CDR1 and CDR2: SNHLY and FYNNEI. The CDR3 is CASRGRTGGSGEQFF. The DNA of the CDR3 is TGTGCCAGCAGGGGGAGGACAGGGGGTTCGGGTGAGCAGTTCTTC.

This clone was observed a handful of times. This chain uses TRBV10-3 with TRBJ2-5, with a tentative D call TRBD2 (6 bases). V was shortened by 3 bases and J by 7 bases, with 12 bases between the two germline ends. Germline CDR1 ENHRY, CDR2 SYGVKD. The CDR3 spans 13 residues. CDR3 bases: TGTGCCATCAGTGAATCCGGGGGAGGGACCCAGTACTTC. It is translated as CAISESGGGTQYF.

J is TRBJ2-5 and V is TRBV19, with a possible D match to TRBD1 (6 bases). The CDR3 is made up of 15 amino acids. V lost 1 base, J lost 5 bases, and 14 bases lay in between. Germline V gene sequence: CDR1 LNHDA, CDR2 SQIVND (reference sequence). CDR3 protein: CASSIATGIGETQYF. CDR3 coding DNA: TGTGCCAGTAGTATAGCCACAGGGATCGGTGAGACCCAGTACTTC.

The genes are TRBV2 and TRBJ1-2; 7 nucleotides match TRBD1. V lost 6 bases to trimming and J lost 2 bases; unmatched junction nucleotides: 6. The CDR3 contains 14 residues. Germline values: CDR1 SNHLY, CDR2 FYNNEI. The CDR3 DNA reads TGTGCCAGCAGAGGGGACAGCCCCAACTATGGCTACACCTTC. Protein: CASRGDSPNYGYTF.

The genes are TRBV4-1 and TRBJ1-1; 8 bases fit TRBD1. From germline, CDR1 is MGHRA and CDR2 YSYEKL. Trimming took 2 bases from V and 3 from J; bases not matched to a gene: 11. CDR3 size: 17 residues. CDR3 amino acids: CASSQPGTGGRYTEAFF. The CDR3 DNA sequence: TGCGCCAGCAGCCAACCTGGGACAGGAGGTCGATACACTGAAGCTTTCTTT.

This clone appeared a single time. This chain uses TRBV29-1 with TRBJ1-2, with TRBD1 as a possible D gene (5 bases). Germline loops: CDR1 SQVTM, CDR2 ANQGSEA. The length of the CDR3 is 11 residues. Between the trimmed V and J ends, which lost 6 bases and 8 bases, there was a span of 13 bases. CDR3 region: CSVGGVSGYTF. The CDR3 DNA reads TGCAGCGTCGGAGGGGTTAGCGGCTACACCTTC. Combining the CDR3 with reference TRBV29-1 and TRBJ1-2 gives the whole variable domain SAVISQKPSRDICQRGTSLTIQCQVDSQVTMMFWYRQQPGQSLTLIATANQGSEATYESGFVIDKFPISRPNLTFSTLTVSNMSPEDSSIYLCSVGGVSGYTFGSGTRLTVV.

V gene TRBV28 combines with J gene TRBJ2-1; TRBD2 is a possible D gene (6 bases). V dropped 8 bases and J dropped 7 bases, with 21 bases sitting between them. CDR1 and CDR2 (germline): MDHEN, SYDVKM. The CDR3 runs to 15 residues. The CDR3 DNA is TGTGCCAGCGCCTCTAGCGTGAGGTTTCGAAATGAGCAGTTCTTC. Amino acids: CASASSVRFRNEQFF.

This clone has just one count. The rearrangement joins TRBV11-2 to TRBJ2-2, with a tentative D call TRBD2 (5 bases). Germline CDR1 and CDR2: SGHAT and FQNNGV. Trimming left V 3 bases short and J 4 bases short, with 6 bases between. There are 13 residues in the CDR3. The CDR3 is CASSFRGTGELFF. Written as DNA, the CDR3 is TGTGCCAGCAGCTTCCGGGGCACCGGGGAGCTGTTTTTT. Complete variable domain (other parts from reference TRBV11-2 and TRBJ2-2): EAGVAQSPRYKIIEKRQSVAFWCNPISGHATLYWYQQILGQGPKLLIQFQNNGVVDDSQLPKDRFSAERLKGVDSTLKIQPAKLEDSAVYLCASSFRGTGELFFGEGSRLTVL.

V usage is TRBV5-1 and J usage is TRBJ1-4; 9 positions agree with TRBD1. This CDR3 is built from 16 residues. V lost 4 bases to trimming and J lost 6 bases; unmatched junction nucleotides: 10. Germline lookup yields CDR1 SGHRS and CDR2 YFSETQ. CDR3 sequence: CASSHGDRASYEKLFF. The DNA of the CDR3 is TGCGCCAGCAGCCATGGGGACAGGGCATCCTATGAAAAACTGTTTTTT.

J is TRBJ1-2 and V is TRBV6-6; 9 bases are shared with TRBD1. The CDR3 contains 13 residues. The V gene end was trimmed by 6 bases and the J gene end by 6 bases; junction bases not matched to a gene: 5. Germline V CDR1 and CDR2: MNHNY, SVGAGI (reference sequence). As DNA, the CDR3 is TGTGCCAGCAGGCAACAGGGGGCGGATGGCTACACCTTC. Amino acids: CASRQQGADGYTF.

This chain links TRBV7-9 with TRBJ1-2, with a tentative D call TRBD1 (6 bases). The CDR3 extends over 14 amino acids. The germline gives CDR1 SEHNR, CDR2 FQNEAQ (reference sequence). V lost 1 base, J lost 4 bases, and 10 bases lay in between. The CDR3 DNA reads TGTGCCAGCAGCTTAGTTCGGGACACCTATGGCTACACCTTC. Translated: CASSLVRDTYGYTF.

This clone was seen ten or more times. The chain is built from TRBV5-1 and TRBJ2-5, with TRBD2 matching 12 bases. The CDR3 spans 18 residues. Trimming at V came to 0 bases and at J to 4 bases, leaving 10 bases not matched to a gene. The germline gives CDR1 SGHRS, CDR2 YFSETQ. The CDR3 nucleotides read TGCGCCAGCAGCTTGGAGCGCCTAGCGGGGGGGCAGGCAGAGACCCAGTACTTC. Its translation is CASSLERLAGGQAETQYF.

The CDR3 reads CASSILTGGLYNEQFF. CDR3 nucleotides: TGCGCCAGCAGCATCCTGACGGGAGGGCTCTACAATGAGCAGTTCTTC. The V call is TRBV5-1, the J call TRBJ2-1; 8 bases are a match to TRBD2. Germline lookup yields CDR1 SGHRS and CDR2 YFSETQ. The CDR3 extends over 16 amino acids. Unmatched junction bases numbered 9, after V lost 4 bases and J lost 3 bases.

CDR3 residues: CASSQVGTAAWNTEAFF. Here the CDR3 DNA reads TGCGCCAGCAGCCAAGTTGGTACAGCTGCTTGGAACACTGAAGCTTTCTTT. V usage is TRBV4-1 and J usage is TRBJ1-1; D is ambiguous. The V end was cut by 1 base, the J end by 1 base, with 16 bases between. Germline lookup yields CDR1 MGHRA and CDR2 YSYEKL. This CDR3 region has 17 residues.

V and J are TRBV7-3 and TRBJ1-1, with D unclear. Germline loops: CDR1 SGHTA, CDR2 FQGTGA. V lost 1 base and J 3 bases, leaving 6 bases between the germline ends. The CDR3 has 13 amino acids. The CDR3 region is CASSLMRHTEAFF. The CDR3 bases are TGTGCCAGCAGCTTAATGCGGCACACTGAAGCTTTCTTT.